One and the same sample provided the 5 T cell receptor beta chains below, sequenced in a study of shared clonotypes between healthy human individuals. Data came from immunoSEQ multiplex PCR; TCRdb stores just in-frame clones and leaves some out. Here the sample spans over 1.5 million clones, 95% to 99% being singletons. Sequencing was performed on naive CD4+ T cells sorted from blood. Subset: CD45RA+ positively selected. These receptors all stem from a man aged 25-45 years in good health.

This chain links TRBV7-2 with TRBJ2-7; D possibly corresponds to TRBD1 (5 bases). This CDR3 region has 14 residues. CDR1 and CDR2 from the germline V gene are SGHTA and FQGNSA. V lost 5 bases, J lost 4 bases, and 15 bases lay in between. The CDR3 DNA is TGTGCCAGCAGCATTACCCCAGGGCGGTACGAGCAGTACTTC. Protein sequence: CASSITPGRYEQYF.

This chain uses TRBV7-9 with TRBJ1-4; D remains unclear. The CDR3 length is 14 residues. The V gene lost 8 bases and the J gene lost 6 bases, with 16 bases spanning the gap. The germline gives CDR1 SEHNR, CDR2 FQNEAQ (reference sequence). In DNA form, the CDR3 reads TGTGCCAGCGGCGACGGAGGATCGGATGAAAAACTGTTTTTT. Translation: CASGDGGSDEKLFF.

The chain's CDR3 is CASSLVRTSGGETQYF. The CDR3 coding sequence is TGTGCCAGCAGCTTAGTTAGGACTAGCGGGGGAGAGACCCAGTACTTC. The rearrangement joins TRBV7-2 to TRBJ2-5, with TRBD2 matching over 13 bases. Trimming took 1 base from V and 4 from J; bases not matched to a gene: 3. The CDR3 has 16 amino acids. Germline V gene lookup returns CDR1 SGHTA and CDR2 FQGNSA.

Written as DNA, the CDR3 is TGCAGTGCTAGAGTAAGGGAGGAGCAGTACTTC. This encodes CSARVREEQYF. The gene calls are TRBV20-1 and TRBJ2-7, with D possibly being TRBD2 (5 bases). Trimming cost V 1 base and J 7 bases, with 8 bases left between them. This CDR3 is 11 amino acids long. The V gene's germline CDR1 is DFQATT and CDR2 SNEGSKA (reference sequence).

This chain links TRBV5-4 with TRBJ2-1; no clear D gene. The germline V gene has CDR1 SGHNT and CDR2 YYREEE (reference sequence). Trimming cost V 2 bases and J 4 bases, with 4 bases left between them. The CDR3 contains 12 residues. The CDR3 region has the DNA TGTGCCAGCAGCTTACAGTACAATGAGCAGTTCTTC. Translated, it gives CASSLQYNEQFF.